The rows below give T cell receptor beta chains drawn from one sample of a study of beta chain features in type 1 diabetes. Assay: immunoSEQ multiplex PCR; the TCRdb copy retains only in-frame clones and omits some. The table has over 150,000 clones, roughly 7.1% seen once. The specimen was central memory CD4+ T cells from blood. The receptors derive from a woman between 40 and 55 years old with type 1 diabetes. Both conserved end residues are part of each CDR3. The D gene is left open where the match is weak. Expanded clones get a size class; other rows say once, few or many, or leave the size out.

cdr3_aa: CASSGTGQGYGYTF
cdr3_nt: TGCGCCAGCAGCGGCACCGGACAGGGCTATGGCTACACCTTC
d_call: TRBD1
j_call: TRBJ1-2
clone_size: few
v_call: TRBV5-1

cdr3_aa: CATVTGGEVHTEAFF
cdr3_nt: TGTGCCACCGTGACAGGGGGCGAGGTCCACACTGAAGCTTTCTTT
d_call: TRBD1
j_call: TRBJ1-1
clone_size: -
v_call: TRBV7-9

cdr3_aa: CASSTGGFSYEQYF
cdr3_nt: TGTGCCAGCAGCACGGGGGGCTTCTCCTACGAGCAGTACTTC
d_call: -
j_call: TRBJ2-7
clone_size: -
v_call: TRBV7-2

cdr3_aa: CASSQGSGGGTDTQYF
cdr3_nt: TGCGCCAGCAGCCAGGGGAGCGGAGGGGGCACAGATACGCAGTATTTT
d_call: -
j_call: TRBJ2-3
clone_size: -
v_call: TRBV4-1

cdr3_aa: CASSLPGTGELFF
cdr3_nt: TGTGCCAGCAGTTTACCGGGCACCGGGGAGCTGTTTTTT
d_call: -
j_call: TRBJ2-2
clone_size: many
v_call: TRBV27

cdr3_aa: CASSQDRDFFTDTQYF
cdr3_nt: TGCGCCAGCAGCCAAGATCGCGACTTTTTCACAGATACGCAGTATTTT
d_call: -
j_call: TRBJ2-3
clone_size: -
v_call: TRBV4-3

cdr3_aa: CASSLRGLGDQPQHF
cdr3_nt: TGCGCCAGCAGCTTGAGGGGTCTAGGGGATCAGCCCCAGCATTTT
d_call: -
j_call: TRBJ1-5
clone_size: -
v_call: TRBV5-1

cdr3_aa: CASSTGQGLNEQFF
cdr3_nt: TGTGCCAGCAGCACTGGACAGGGTCTAAATGAGCAGTTCTTC
d_call: TRBD1
j_call: TRBJ2-1
clone_size: -
v_call: TRBV7-3

cdr3_aa: CASSPLVSKSTYEQYF
cdr3_nt: TGTGCCAGCAGTCCCCTAGTCTCTAAGTCGACGTACGAGCAGTACTTC
d_call: -
j_call: TRBJ2-7
clone_size: -
v_call: TRBV27

cdr3_aa: CAWSQGVYNEQFF
cdr3_nt: TGTGCCTGGAGTCAGGGGGTCTACAATGAGCAGTTCTTC
d_call: TRBD1
j_call: TRBJ2-1
clone_size: -
v_call: TRBV30

cdr3_aa: CASSADRLGDGELFF
cdr3_nt: TGTGCCAGCAGCGCCGACAGGCTTGGGGACGGGGAGCTGTTTTTT
d_call: -
j_call: TRBJ2-2
clone_size: -
v_call: TRBV7-2